A selection of T cell receptor beta chains follows, all from one sample in a study of immune evolution from preneoplasia to lung adenocarcinoma. The data were produced by immunoSEQ multiplex PCR, yet TCRdb's version contains in-frame clones alone and is incomplete. The repertoire holds roughly 40,000 clones, with roughly four fifths as singletons. Material for sequencing was FFPE invasive lung adenocarcinoma tissue. Source of these receptors: a person between 55 and 69 years old with lung adenocarcinoma. The CDR3 runs from the conserved cysteine through the conserved F or W. A D gene is named only where the DNA matches it firmly. Clone size is not always given. Where it is, it says once, few, many or a class for expanded clones.

TRBJ2-3	once	TRBV10-3	.	16	TGTGCCATCAGTGGACCCGTGGACGGATCCTGGGATACGCAGTATTTT	CAISGPVDGSWDTQYF
TRBJ2-1	.	TRBV7-2	TRBD1	13	TGTGCCAGCAGCTTAGCACTGGACAGGGAGCAGTTCTTC	CASSLALDREQFF
TRBJ1-2	.	TRBV27	TRBD1	14	TGTGCCAGCAGATACTCCGGGACAGGCTATGGCTACACCTTC	CASRYSGTGYGYTF
TRBJ1-2	.	TRBV28	TRBD1	13	TGTGCCAGCAGTTTTGGGACAGGGGATGGCTACACCTTC	CASSFGTGDGYTF
TRBJ1-3	.	TRBV7-9	.	16	TGTGCCAGCAGCCCCCTTGGCAGATTCGATGGAAACACCATATATTTT	CASSPLGRFDGNTIYF
TRBJ2-3	.	TRBV29-1	TRBD2	15	TGCAGCGTTGAGTCTGGGGGGAGGGGCACAGATACGCAGTATTTT	CSVESGGRGTDTQYF
TRBJ2-7	once	TRBV5-6	TRBD1	15	TGTGCCAGCAGCTTGGGCAGGGGGCCCCTAGGCGAGCAGTACTTC	CASSLGRGPLGEQYF
TRBJ2-4	.	TRBV28	.	15	TGTGCCAGCAGTTTAGGCGAGGGTGGCAAAAACATTCAGTACTTC	CASSLGEGGKNIQYF
TRBJ1-1	few	TRBV7-8	.	13	TGTGCCAGCAGCAGGATGATGAACACTGAAGCTTTCTTT	CASSRMMNTEAFF
TRBJ2-3	.	TRBV27	TRBD2	16	TGTGCCAGCAGTCTCCTAGCGGGAGGCGGTGCAGATACGCAGTATTTT	CASSLLAGGGADTQYF
TRBJ2-1	few	TRBV5-1	.	14	TGCGCCAGCAGCGCCCAAAACCCCTACAATGAGCAGTTCTTC	CASSAQNPYNEQFF
TRBJ2-7	.	TRBV5-1	.	14	TGCGCCAGCAGCGAGACAGGGAGGACCTACGAGCAGTACTTC	CASSETGRTYEQYF
TRBJ1-1	.	TRBV4-2	.	14	TGTGCCAGCAGCCGACAAATAGGGGGCACTGAAGCTTTCTTT	CASSRQIGGTEAFF
TRBJ1-2	.	TRBV27	.	16	TGTGCCAGCAGTTCTCTTTCCGACGGGTACTTCTATGGCTACACCTTC	CASSSLSDGYFYGYTF
TRBJ2-1	.	TRBV19	.	15	TGTGCCAGTAGTATCGGCGTCGAGGCCTACAATGAGCAGTTCTTC	CASSIGVEAYNEQFF
TRBJ2-1	.	TRBV7-8	TRBD1	15	TGTGCCAGCAGCTCCAGACAGGGTATTAGCGATGAGCAGTTCTTC	CASSSRQGISDEQFF
TRBJ2-5	.	TRBV7-3	.	13	TGTGCCAGCAGCTTCTCTAACCAAGAGACCCAGTACTTC	CASSFSNQETQYF
TRBJ2-5	.	TRBV6-1	.	12	TGTGCCAGCAGCAGGAGCGGAGAGACCCAGTACTTC	CASSRSGETQYF
TRBJ2-7	.	TRBV18	.	12	TGTGCCAGCTCACCAGAGGGCGACGAGCAGTACTTC	CASSPEGDEQYF
TRBJ1-4	.	TRBV15	.	16	TGTGCCACCAGCAGAGATTTGGGAGCAACTAATGAAAAACTGTTTTTT	CATSRDLGATNEKLFF
TRBJ1-3	.	TRBV9	TRBD1	16	TGTGCCAGCAGCGTATCGGGGACAGTCTCTGGAAACACCATATATTTT	CASSVSGTVSGNTIYF
TRBJ1-4	.	TRBV28	.	14	TGTGCCAGTAGTCGACAGTCCCTAAATGAAAAACTGTTTTTT	CASSRQSLNEKLFF
TRBJ2-7	once	TRBV19	.	14	TGTGCCAGTAGTCAACGGACTCGACCCTACGAGCAGTACTTC	CASSQRTRPYEQYF
TRBJ1-5	.	TRBV15	.	14	TGTGCCACCAGCAGAGTTTACAGAAATCAGCCCCAGCATTTT	CATSRVYRNQPQHF
TRBJ2-2	medium-sized	TRBV10-2	.	14	TGCGCCAGCAGTGACCCGGAAAGGGGCGGGGAGCTGTTTTTT	CASSDPERGGELFF
TRBJ2-7	.	TRBV7-2	.	14	TGTGCCAGCAGCTTAAGCACAGGGAGCTACGAGCAGTACTTC	CASSLSTGSYEQYF
TRBJ2-1	.	TRBV27	.	14	TGTGCCAGCAGGGAGGGGGCCCCCTACAATGAGCAGTTCTTC	CASREGAPYNEQFF
TRBJ1-3	.	TRBV12-1	.	13	TGTGCCAGCAGCCCTCCATCTGGAAACACCATATATTTT	CASSPPSGNTIYF
TRBJ2-1	.	TRBV9	TRBD2	15	TGTGCCAGCAGCCCTAGCGGGAGGGCCGCTCATGAGCAGTTCTTC	CASSPSGRAAHEQFF
TRBJ2-7	.	TRBV4-1	TRBD2	14	TGCGCCAGCACTCCGGGACTAGGGAAATACGAGCAGTACTTC	CASTPGLGKYEQYF
TRBJ2-2	.	TRBV19	.	15	TGTGCCAGTAGTACGCACCTCGGAATCACCGGGGAGCTGTTTTTT	CASSTHLGITGELFF
TRBJ2-1	.	TRBV11-3	TRBD2	17	TGTGCCAGCAGCTTAGATCCCAAACTAGCGGTCTACAATGAGCAGTTCTTC	CASSLDPKLAVYNEQFF
TRBJ2-7	once	TRBV28	.	14	TGTGCCAGCAGTCCGTATAGGGGGGGCTACGAGCAGTACTTC	CASSPYRGGYEQYF
TRBJ2-6	.	TRBV30	.	16	TGTGCCTGGAGGGATTACGGTAGGTCTGGGGCCAACGTCCTGACTTTC	CAWRDYGRSGANVLTF
TRBJ2-1	few	TRBV27	TRBD2	16	TGTGCCAGCAGCAAAGTGAGCGGGAGGTCGTACAATGAGCAGTTCTTC	CASSKVSGRSYNEQFF
TRBJ2-2	.	TRBV30	TRBD2	15	TGTGCCTGGAGTAGTCGGGAGGTACCAACCGGGGAGCTGTTTTTT	CAWSSREVPTGELFF
TRBJ2-1	.	TRBV20-1	TRBD1	11	TGCAGTGCTGAGAGGGGGCGAGGGCAGTTCTTC	CSAERGRGQFF
TRBJ2-5	medium-sized	TRBV5-1	.	17	TGCGCCAGCAGCTTGGTTGAAGTGTGGCAGGAGGGAGAGACCCAGTACTTC	CASSLVEVWQEGETQYF
TRBJ2-7	.	TRBV6-5	.	14	TGTGCCAGCAGCCGGGTCTCCTTCGGGGCCGAGCAGTACTTC	CASSRVSFGAEQYF
TRBJ1-3	.	TRBV4-2	.	10	TGTGCCTCCTCTGGAAACACCATATATTTT	CASSGNTIYF
TRBJ1-4	.	TRBV2	TRBD1	13	TGTGCCGGACAAGACAGGGGGAATGAAAAACTGTTTTTT	CAGQDRGNEKLFF
TRBJ2-7	.	TRBV11-2	.	14	TGTGCCAGCAGCTTAGGGGTCGGCTCCTACGAGCAGTACTTC	CASSLGVGSYEQYF
TRBJ1-2	.	TRBV27	.	15	TGTGCCAGCAGTTTCCTCACAGGCTCGGCCTATGGCTACACCTTC	CASSFLTGSAYGYTF
TRBJ1-5	.	TRBV11-2	.	13	TGTGCCAGCAGCTTCGGAGGGAGTCAGCCCCAGCATTTT	CASSFGGSQPQHF
TRBJ2-3	.	TRBV18	.	16	TGTGCCAGCTCACCTAAGGCAGGCCGATTCACAGATACGCAGTATTTT	CASSPKAGRFTDTQYF
TRBJ1-1	.	TRBV2	.	13	TGTGCCAGCATATACAGGGCCAGCACTGAAGCTTTCTTT	CASIYRASTEAFF
TRBJ2-3	medium-sized	TRBV7-3	TRBD2	16	TGTGCCAGCAGCTCTGGGACTAGCCGAGACACAGATACGCAGTATTTT	CASSSGTSRDTDTQYF
TRBJ2-6	once	TRBV5-6	TRBD1	16	TGTGCCAGCAGCTTGTTACAGGGGGCTGGGGCCAACGTCCTGACTTTC	CASSLLQGAGANVLTF
TRBJ1-1	few	TRBV30	.	13	TGTGCCTGGGGCCGACAGGTATGGACTGAAGCTTTCTTT	CAWGRQVWTEAFF
TRBJ1-5	.	TRBV2	.	13	TGTGCCAGCAGTGACGTTAGCAATCAGCCCCAGCATTTT	CASSDVSNQPQHF
TRBJ1-5	.	TRBV19	.	14	TGTGCCAGTAGTGTAACAGGAGGGAATCAGCCCCAGCATTTT	CASSVTGGNQPQHF
TRBJ2-5	.	TRBV6-5	TRBD2	14	TGTGCCAGCAGCCCTAGCGGCCCGGGGGAGACCCAGTACTTC	CASSPSGPGETQYF
TRBJ1-1	.	TRBV7-2	.	14	TGTGCCAGCAGCTTAAAAGTAGGGGTGACTGAAGCTTTCTTT	CASSLKVGVTEAFF
TRBJ2-3	few	TRBV25-1	TRBD1	16	TGTGCCAGCAGTGAACGGAAGGAACAGGGGAGAGATACGCAGTATTTT	CASSERKEQGRDTQYF
TRBJ2-7	few	TRBV7-3	.	14	TGTGCCAGCAGCTCCCAAGGGAGATCCTACGAGCAGTACTTC	CASSSQGRSYEQYF
TRBJ1-5	.	TRBV7-9	.	15	TGTGCCAGCAGCTTATTTGCAGGGGACGATCAGCCCCAGCATTTT	CASSLFAGDDQPQHF
TRBJ2-7	.	TRBV28	.	12	TGTGCCAGCAGTTTAAGGTCCGCCGAGCAGTACTTC	CASSLRSAEQYF